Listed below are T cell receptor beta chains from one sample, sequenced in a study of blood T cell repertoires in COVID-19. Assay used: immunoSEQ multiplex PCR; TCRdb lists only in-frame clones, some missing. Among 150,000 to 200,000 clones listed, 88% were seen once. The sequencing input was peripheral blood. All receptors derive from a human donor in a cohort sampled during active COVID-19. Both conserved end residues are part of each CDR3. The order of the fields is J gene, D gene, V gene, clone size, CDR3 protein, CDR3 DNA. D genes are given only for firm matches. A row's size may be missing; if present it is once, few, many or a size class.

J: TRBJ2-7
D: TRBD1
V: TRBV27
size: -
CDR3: CASSPSGGVGYEQYF
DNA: TGTGCCAGCAGTCCTTCAGGGGGAGTAGGGTACGAGCAGTACTTC

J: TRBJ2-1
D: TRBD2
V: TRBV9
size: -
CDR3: CASSVGGRDNEQFF
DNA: TGTGCCAGCAGCGTAGGTGGGAGGGATAATGAGCAGTTCTTC

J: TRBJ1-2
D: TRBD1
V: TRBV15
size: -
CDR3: CATSGRQGRNYGYTF
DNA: TGTGCCACCAGCGGAAGACAGGGGCGGAACTATGGCTACACCTTC

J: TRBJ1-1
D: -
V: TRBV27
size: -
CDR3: CASVGEVNTEAFF
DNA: TGTGCCAGCGTAGGGGAGGTCAACACTGAAGCTTTCTTT

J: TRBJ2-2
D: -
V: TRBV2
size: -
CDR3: CASSDRGLTGELFF
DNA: TGTGCCAGCAGTGACAGGGGCCTCACCGGGGAGCTGTTTTTT

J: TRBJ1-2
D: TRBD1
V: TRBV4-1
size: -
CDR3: CASSQGTGRANYGYTF
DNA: TGCGCCAGCAGCCAAGGGACAGGACGAGCTAACTATGGCTACACCTTC

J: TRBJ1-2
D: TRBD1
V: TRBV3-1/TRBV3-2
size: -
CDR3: CASSQDRDRGNYGYTF
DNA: TGTGCCAGCAGCCAAGATAGGGACAGGGGGAACTATGGCTACACCTTC

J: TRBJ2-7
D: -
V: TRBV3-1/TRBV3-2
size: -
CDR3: CASSQLRGSNEQYF
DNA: TGTGCCAGCAGCCAACTCCGGGGGTCCAACGAGCAGTACTTC

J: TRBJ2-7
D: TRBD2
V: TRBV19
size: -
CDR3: CASSRAGKVYEQYF
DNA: TGTGCCAGTAGTAGAGCGGGAAAGGTATACGAGCAGTACTTC

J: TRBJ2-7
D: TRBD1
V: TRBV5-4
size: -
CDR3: CASTRDRIGEQYF
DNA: TGTGCCAGCACCCGGGACAGGATAGGCGAGCAGTACTTC

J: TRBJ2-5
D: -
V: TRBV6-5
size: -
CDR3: CASSYSASAQETQYF
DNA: TGTGCCAGCAGTTACTCGGCGAGCGCACAAGAGACCCAGTACTTC

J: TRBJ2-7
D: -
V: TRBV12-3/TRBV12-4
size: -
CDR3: CASSFGNYEQYF
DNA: TGTGCCAGCAGTTTCGGGAACTACGAGCAGTACTTC

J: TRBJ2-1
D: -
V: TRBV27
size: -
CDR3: CASSLSLAKPLYNEQFF
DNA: TGTGCCAGCAGTTTATCGCTAGCCAAACCTTTATACAATGAGCAGTTCTTC

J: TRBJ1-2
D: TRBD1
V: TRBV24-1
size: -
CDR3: CATSVSTGAYTF
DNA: TGTGCCACCAGTGTTTCTACAGGGGCCTACACCTTC

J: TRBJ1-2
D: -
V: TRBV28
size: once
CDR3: CASSLLGAEGYTF
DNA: TGTGCCAGCAGTTTATTAGGGGCTGAGGGCTACACCTTC

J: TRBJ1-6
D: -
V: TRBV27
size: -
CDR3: CASSLKSSYNSPLHF
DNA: TGTGCCAGCAGTTTAAAGAGCTCCTATAATTCACCCCTCCACTTT

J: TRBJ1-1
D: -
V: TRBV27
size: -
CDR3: CASSFATGGGTEAFF
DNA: TGTGCCAGCAGTTTTGCGACGGGGGGAGGTACTGAAGCTTTCTTT

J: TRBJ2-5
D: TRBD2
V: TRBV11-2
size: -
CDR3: CASSLGTRGTSSPETQYF
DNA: TGTGCCAGCAGCTTAGGGACTAGGGGTACTAGTTCCCCAGAGACCCAGTACTTC

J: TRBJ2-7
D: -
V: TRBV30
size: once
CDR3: CAWSQNGILRSSYEQYF
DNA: TGTGCCTGGAGTCAGAACGGGATATTAAGGAGCTCCTACGAGCAGTACTTC

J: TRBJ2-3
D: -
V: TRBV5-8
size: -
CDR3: CASSFPGQYTQYF
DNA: TGTGCCAGCAGCTTTCCTGGACAGTATACGCAGTATTTT

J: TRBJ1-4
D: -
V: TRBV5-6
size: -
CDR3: CASSSASAGSEKLFF
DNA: TGTGCCAGCAGCTCCGCCAGTGCAGGTAGTGAAAAACTGTTTTTT

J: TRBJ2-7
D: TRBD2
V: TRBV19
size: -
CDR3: CASSIDLRESYEQYF
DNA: TGTGCCAGTAGTATAGATCTGCGGGAGAGCTACGAGCAGTACTTC

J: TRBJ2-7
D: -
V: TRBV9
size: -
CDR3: CASSVEVSGYEQYF
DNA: TGTGCCAGCAGCGTCGAGGTAAGCGGATACGAGCAGTACTTC

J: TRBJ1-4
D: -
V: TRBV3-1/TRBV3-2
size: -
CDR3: CASSQDWGRWEKLFF
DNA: TGTGCCAGCAGCCAAGACTGGGGGCGATGGGAAAAACTGTTTTTT

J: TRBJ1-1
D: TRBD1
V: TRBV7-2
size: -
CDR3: CASSSAPGQGMSEAFF
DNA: TGTGCCAGCAGCTCAGCTCCGGGACAGGGGATGTCTGAAGCTTTCTTT

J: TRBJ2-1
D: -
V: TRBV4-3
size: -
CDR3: CASSQEGLSYNEQFF
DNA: TGCGCCAGCAGCCAAGAGGGGCTCAGCTACAATGAGCAGTTCTTC

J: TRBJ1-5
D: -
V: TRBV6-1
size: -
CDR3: CASSEDRNNQPQHF
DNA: TGTGCCAGCAGTGAAGACAGGAACAATCAGCCCCAGCATTTT

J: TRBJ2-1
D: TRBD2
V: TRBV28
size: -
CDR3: CASNLGTSTDNEQFF
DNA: TGTGCCAGCAATTTAGGGACTAGCACCGACAATGAGCAGTTCTTC

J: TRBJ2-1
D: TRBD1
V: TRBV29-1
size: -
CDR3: CSVRTGGTSRFF
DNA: TGCAGCGTTCGGACAGGGGGGACCTCTAGGTTCTTC

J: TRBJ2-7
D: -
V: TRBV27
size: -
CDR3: CASSPATPPYEQYF
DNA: TGTGCCAGCAGTCCGGCGACACCCCCCTACGAGCAGTACTTC

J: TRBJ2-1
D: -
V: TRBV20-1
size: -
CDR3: CSAYMYNEQFF
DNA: TGCAGTGCTTACATGTACAATGAGCAGTTCTTC

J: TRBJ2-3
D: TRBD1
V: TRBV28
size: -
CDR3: CASSLGVGQGVTDTQYF
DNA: TGTGCCAGCAGTTTAGGGGTGGGACAGGGGGTCACAGATACGCAGTATTTT

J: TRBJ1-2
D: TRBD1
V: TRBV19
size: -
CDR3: CASTAGGSNYGYTF
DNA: TGTGCCAGTACTGCAGGGGGCAGTAACTATGGCTACACCTTC